This T cell receptor (beta chain) was sequenced for a study of shared clonotypes between healthy human individuals. Study-level points and caveats: All-four-donor shared clonotypes had higher generation probabilities than non-shared clonotypes did.

The length of the CDR3 is 14 residues. CDR1 is SEHNR and CDR2 is FQNEAQ in the germline V gene (reference sequence). V was clipped by 4 bases and J by 1 base; unmatched bases: 2. To note about this clone: Its antigen is not identified.

Clones were sequenced by immunoSEQ multiplex PCR, and TCRdb holds only the in-frame ones, with some missing. The table has about 670,000 clones, 55% to 75% seen once. Sequencing input: memory CD4+ T cells sorted from blood. Subset here: CD45RA-negative fraction. The TCR originated in a woman between 25 and 40 years old in good health. J is TRBJ1-1 and V is TRBV7-9; 8 bases line up with TRBD1. The CDR3 region has the DNA TGTGCCAGCAGCTACGGACAGGGGAACACTGAAGCTTTCTTT. Its translation: CASSYGQGNTEAFF.